The subject of this entry is one TCR beta chain. Using immunoSEQ multiplex PCR, the repertoire was profiled, and TCRdb retains in-frame clones only, with some absent. The sample lists 60,000 or so clones; about nine tenths were seen once. The data derive from a study of T cell changes during pregnancy in multiple sclerosis. CDR1 is MNHNY and CDR2 is SVGAGI in the germline V gene (reference sequence). This CDR3 region has 12 residues. Trimming took off 4 bases at V and 6 bases at J, with 9 bases between the two ends. V and J are TRBV6-6 and TRBJ1-1; D is undetermined. The sequence came from a female donor in good health, enrolled as a control in a pregnancy study. Specimen: peripheral blood, collected in the second trimester of pregnancy. For the CDR3, the DNA is TGTGCCAGCAGTTCTCCCCCCTCTGAAGCTTTCTTT. It specifies CASSSPPSEAFF.